This entry is about one T cell receptor beta chain. This clonotype has only one observation. The antigen it recognizes is unknown. No base qualities exist here, and no much larger clone lies one base off it. The library was made by 5' RACE. Sequencing was carried out with an Illumina HiSeq 2500. A second PCR of about 7 to 12 cycles was performed with a sample-barcoded 5' primer and a J-beta primer mix. Each TCR beta cDNA molecule received a unique molecular identifier from a template-switch 5' adaptor carrying 12 random nucleotides. Each sample yielded at least 3 million CDR3-containing paired-end reads. First-strand cDNA synthesis was performed from all RNA using the Mint cDNA synthesis kit, with priming by a TRBC-specific oligonucleotide. After uracil-DNA glycosylase treatment, a first 18-cycle PCR used universal primers M1SS and BC2_uni_R on all cDNA. On the study's bioinformatics: For normalization, 1 million high-quality reads were randomly selected from each sample, with every read carrying a distinct molecular identifier. Reads with shared molecular identifiers were discarded instead of being binned into consensus sequences. MiTCR, set to a Q25 quality threshold and the strictest error-elimination algorithm, was used for CDR3 identification, clonotype clustering and error correction. Lower-bound total TCR beta diversity was estimated with a nonparametric unseen species model using Euler transformation. In TCRdb, the public reads were trimmed at Q25 with fastp and aligned with MiXCR, with productive beta chains retained. Rows are combined by CDR3 protein, so each entry shows the most common genes and DNA. The V and J calls here are based on TCRdb, not the publication. The sample data list more than 800,000 distinct CDR3 sequences, and less than 50% of these were observed just once. Under 20% of the sample is held by the ten biggest clonotypes.

This sample was included in a study of blood T cells in healthy people across ages (dated by TCRdb to about 2015). About the study as a whole: In model experiments, template switching captured roughly one uniquely barcoded TCR beta cDNA molecule for every two T cells. Age-related changes in TCR beta repertoire diversity were measured in the study by deep sequencing normalized with unique cDNA molecular identifiers. The donors were divided into four age groups: young (average 16 years), middle-aged (approximately 42), aged (about 62) and long-lived (about 80). To avoid experimental bias, donors of different ages were spread randomly across the sequencing lanes. Using the same blood draw, the study looked at two additional independent replicas of 1 million unique cDNA reads for two donors, one aged 18 to 30 and the other aged 80 or older.

Summary of the overall study and its limitations: Observed TCR beta diversity per million T cells fell roughly linearly with age, and a significant reduction was already apparent by age around 44. The CMV infection status of donors was not known, potentially confounding age-related changes in expanded clonotypes. Because profiling used bulk unsorted PBMCs, naive and antigen-experienced compartments could not be compared conclusively. Estimates of total diversity based on one million sequenced T cells were regarded as lower bounds and as underestimates. A strong correlation was found between observed TCR beta diversity and the percentage of naive T cells measured by flow cytometry. Compared with the aged group, the long-lived group had more naive CD4+ T cells, fewer expanded clones and increased TCR diversity, a pattern suggesting age selection.

Systemically healthy Caucasian individuals from Russia, approximately 39 in total and aged about 6 to 100 years, were included as donors. Ten milliliters of peripheral blood were drawn from each donor into EDTA-treated Vacutainer tubes. PBMCs were isolated by Ficoll-Paque density-gradient centrifugation, with at least 6 million obtained per sample. Total RNA, at least 5 micrograms per sample, was extracted from PBMCs with Trizol reagent. For every donor, flow cytometry on a PBMC aliquot measured the percentage of naive CD45RAhigh/CD27high T cells. The germline V gene gives CDR1 as SGHRS and CDR2 as YFSETQ. Trimming accounts for 3 bases at V and 6 bases at J, while the number of junction bases matched to no gene is 9. CDR3 length: 15 amino acids, cysteine to phenylalanine. The entry retains the CDR3 DNA only, 45 bases that are in frame from base 1.

The chain couples TRBV5-1 to TRBJ2-7; TRBD1 lines up with 10 middle nucleotides. The sample was blood. The TCR comes from a woman aged 55-69 years in good health. The CDR3 here reads CASSSGTGVSVEQYF. The DNA reads TGCGCCAGCAGCTCGGGGACAGGGGTATCGGTCGAGCAGTACTTC.